A single sample is the source of the 32 T cell receptor beta chains below, sequenced in a study of CD8 T cells in ankylosing spondylitis. Study observations and caveats: One TCR beta motif, made up of fewer than 10 highly homologous variants, appeared characteristic of ankylosing spondylitis blood.

TCRdb ran MiXCR on the 5' RACE reads and lists one entry per CDR3 protein. The sample lists tens of thousands of distinct CDR3 sequences; roughly 10% were seen once. Which antigens these TCRs recognize remains unknown. The sample taken for sequencing was blood, either unsorted or a sorted T cell fraction (not recorded which). The receptors stem from a male donor with ankylosing spondylitis.

A few counts support this clonotype. This chain connects TRBV20-1 to TRBJ2-3, with D possibly matching TRBD2 (6 bases). Trimming stripped 5 bases from V and 2 bases from J, with 14 bases between. This CDR3 contains 14 residues. Germline CDR1 is DFQATT and CDR2 is SNEGSKA (reference sequence). CDR3: CSAGRTTLTDTQYF. As DNA, the CDR3 is TGCAGTGCTGGGAGGACTACGCTCACAGATACGCAGTATTTT.

There are a few counts of this clonotype. The chain joins TRBV30 to TRBJ2-1; 7 bases line up with TRBD2. The CDR3 length is 12 residues. V was pared by 5 bases and J by 15 bases, with 13 bases of the junction left unmatched. Germline V gene data show CDR1 as GTSNPN and CDR2 as SVGIG (reference sequence). CDR3 sequence (DNA): TGTGCCTGGGATTTGGGGGACTACTCCCCGTTCTTC. As protein: CAWDLGDYSPFF.

The rearrangement joins TRBV20-1 to TRBJ2-3; 8 positions match TRBD1. The V and J ends lost 5 bases and 2 bases, in that order; junction bases with no gene match: 21. Germline CDR1 is DFQATT and CDR2 is SNEGSKA (reference sequence). This CDR3 is 19 amino acids long. CDR3 amino acids: CSASEEGTGLKIYTDTQYF. CDR3 sequence (DNA): TGCAGTGCTTCTGAAGAAGGGACAGGCCTAAAGATCTACACAGATACGCAGTATTTT.

The V call is TRBV4-1, the J call TRBJ1-5; a possible D gene is TRBD1 (5 bases). CDR3 size: 17 residues. Between the trimmed V and J ends, which lost 4 bases and 0 bases, there was a span of 16 bases. CDR1 is MGHRA and CDR2 is YSYEKL in the germline V gene. CDR3 region: CASSPLPGLHSNQPQHF. The CDR3 DNA sequence: TGCGCCAGCAGCCCTTTACCGGGACTCCATAGCAATCAGCCCCAGCATTTT.

There are a few counts of this clonotype. The rearrangement links TRBV24-1 to TRBJ2-1, with 10 bases aligning to TRBD2. Germline V lookup: CDR1 KGHDR, CDR2 SFDVKD. V shed 3 bases and J 4 bases; nucleotides not matched to a gene: 14. CDR3 size: 19 residues. CDR3: CATSDTPSGSYVAYNEQFF. The CDR3 DNA sequence: TGTGCCACCAGTGATACTCCTAGCGGGAGCTATGTCGCTTACAATGAGCAGTTCTTC.

This chain joins TRBV13 and TRBJ2-1, with 8 bases matching TRBD1. CDR1 is PRHDT and CDR2 is FYEKMQ in the germline V gene (reference sequence). With 3 bases clipped from V and 1 base from J, the junction kept 5 bases outside the gene matches. The CDR3 totals 16 residues. The DNA of the CDR3 is TGTGCCAGCAGCTTCCAGGGGGCTAAGTCCTACAATGAGCAGTTCTTC. Its translation is CASSFQGAKSYNEQFF. Looking up the rest from reference TRBV13 and TRBJ2-1 gives the full variable domain: AAGVIQSPRHLIKEKRETATLKCYPIPRHDTVYWYQQGPGQDPQFLISFYEKMQSDKGSIPDRFSAQQFSDYHSELNMSSLELGDSALYFCASSFQGAKSYNEQFFGPGTRLTVL.

Of note for this clonotype: Without the conserved terminal phenylalanine or tryptophan, this CDR3 likely stems from a read error. The chain links TRBV11-2 to TRBJ2-1; unclear D gene. There are 12 residues in the CDR3. Germline lookup yields CDR1 SGHAT and CDR2 FQNNGV. The ends were cut back, 6 bases at V and 1 base at J, with 4 bases in the middle. The CDR3 sequence is CASSTSYNEQFI. CDR3 sequence (DNA): TGTGCCAGCAGTACTTCCTACAATGAGCAGTTCATC.

This clonotype has at least ten counts. The chain couples TRBV2 to TRBJ2-2, with TRBD2 matching over 9 bases. The CDR3 has 16 residues. V lost 5 bases and J lost 8; bases outside the gene matches: 12. Germline V CDR1 and CDR2: SNHLY, FYNNEI. CDR3 coding DNA: TGTGCCAGCAGTACCCCGGTGGGTAGCGGGAGTGGGGAGCTGTTTTTT. As protein: CASSTPVGSGSGELFF. Drawing the rest from reference TRBV2 and TRBJ2-2, the complete variable domain is EPEVTQTPSHQVTQMGQEVILRCVPISNHLYFYWYRQILGQKVEFLVSFYNNEISEKSEIFDDQFSVERPDGSNFTLKIRSTKLEDSAMYFCASSTPVGSGSGELFFGEGSRLTVL.

The genes are TRBV27 and TRBJ2-1, with 9 bases that match TRBD2. The length of the CDR3 is 13 residues. With 6 bases clipped from V and 8 bases from J, the junction kept 5 bases outside the gene matches. Germline CDR1 MNHEY, CDR2 SMNVEV (reference sequence). DNA for the CDR3: TGTGCCAGCAGGGAAGCGGGAGGCTATGAGCAGTTCTTC. Its translation: CASREAGGYEQFF.

This clonotype was seen repeatedly, ten times or more. The chain links TRBV3-1 to TRBJ1-5, with a tentative D call TRBD1 (6 bases). The CDR3 extends over 16 amino acids. V was trimmed by 1 base and J by 5 bases, leaving 15 bases between them. Germline V CDR1 and CDR2: LGHDT, YNNKEL (reference sequence). CDR3 amino acids: CASSQGAAGVHQPQHF. Written as DNA, the CDR3 is TGTGCCAGCAGCCAAGGGGCAGCAGGGGTTCATCAGCCCCAGCATTTT.

This clonotype has a count of ten or more. The V and J genes are TRBV6-2 or TRBV6-3 and TRBJ1-5, with unresolved D. The V gene lost 2 bases and the J gene lost 0 bases, with 17 bases spanning the gap. The CDR3 is 18 amino acids. Germline V gene data show CDR1 as MNHEY and CDR2 as SVGEGT. CDR3 amino acids: CASSYILRTADSNQPQHF. As DNA, the CDR3 is TGTGCCAGCAGTTACATCCTCCGGACCGCCGATAGCAATCAGCCCCAGCATTTT.

This clonotype was counted between two and nine times. Given a much more abundant clone one base away, this may be a read error. Given the absence of the conserved phenylalanine or tryptophan at the CDR3 end, a read error is likely. The chain employs TRBV29-1 and TRBJ2-1; TRBD1 agrees at 10 bases. This CDR3 contains 16 residues. Germline loops: CDR1 SQVTM, CDR2 ANQGSEA. J gave up 4 bases and V 3 bases, and 9 bases lay outside the gene matches. The DNA of the CDR3 is TGCAGCGTTGAGGGACAGGGGACCCCTAATTACAATGAGCAGTTCATC. Its protein product is CSVEGQGTPNYNEQFI.

This clonotype has ten or more counts. This rearrangement joins TRBV2 to TRBJ2-3, with TRBD2 matching over 14 bases. Per germline, CDR1 SNHLY and CDR2 FYNNEI. V dropped 0 bases and J dropped 3; count of bases not matched to a gene: 8. This CDR3 spans 19 amino acids. CDR3 loop: CASSEAWGLAGVGTDTQYF. The CDR3 nucleotides are TGTGCCAGCAGTGAAGCGTGGGGACTAGCGGGAGTTGGGACAGATACGCAGTATTTT.

Ten or more counts support this clonotype. The rearrangement joins TRBV20-1 to TRBJ2-2; D is ambiguous. V was shortened by 6 bases and J by 0 bases, with 14 bases between the two germline ends. Germline V gene sequence: CDR1 DFQATT, CDR2 SNEGSKA (reference sequence). The CDR3 spans 15 residues. For the CDR3, the DNA is TGCAGTGCCCCGGTTAGGGCTACGAACACCGGGGAGCTGTTTTTT. Protein: CSAPVRATNTGELFF.

This clonotype was counted only a few times. The J gene is TRBJ1-6, the V gene TRBV9; unclear D gene. The CDR3 loop spans 14 amino acids. Trimming left V 3 bases short and J 10 bases short, with 14 bases between. Germline CDR1 is SGDLS and CDR2 is YYNGEE. CDR3 protein: CASSAGEEFSPLHF. The CDR3 coding sequence is TGTGCCAGCAGCGCCGGAGAGGAATTCTCACCCCTCCACTTT.

The V gene is TRBV15, the J gene TRBJ2-3, with 7 positions matching TRBD2. V shed 8 bases, J shed 6 bases, and the junction held 5 bases outside the gene matches. Looked up from germline, CDR1 is LNHNV and CDR2 is YYDKDF (reference sequence). The CDR3 is 12 residues long. CDR3 sequence (DNA): TGTGCCACCTGGGACGGGGGGGATACGCAGTATTTT. Amino acid sequence: CATWDGGDTQYF.

This clonotype has just a few counts. Written as DNA, the CDR3 is TGTGCCAGCAGTTCACCATTCTCGGGGTTTGACGAGACCCAGTACTTC. This gives the protein CASSSPFSGFDETQYF. The chain recombines TRBV27 with TRBJ2-5; tentative D call: TRBD2 (5 bases). The CDR3 contains 16 residues. The germline CDR1 and CDR2 sequences are MNHEY and SMNVEV (reference sequence). Trimming left V 4 bases short and J 5 bases short, with 20 bases between.

This clonotype came up many times. This chain joins TRBV11-1 and TRBJ2-7; TRBD1 might be the D (7 bases). Trimming shortened V by 3 bases and J by 2 bases, and 14 bases separated the two germline ends. This CDR3 comprises 15 residues. Germline assignment: CDR1 SGHAT and CDR2 FQDESV (reference sequence). This chain's CDR3 is CASSFRQGGTYEQYV. The CDR3 region has the DNA TGTGCCAGCAGCTTTCGTCAGGGGGGAACCTACGAGCAGTACGTC.

The CDR3 DNA follows: TGCGCCAGCAGCCAATGGGGCGCAAAAGATCAGCCCCAGCATTTT. Its translation is CASSQWGAKDQPQHF. The chain carries TRBV4-1 and TRBJ1-5; a possible D gene is TRBD1 (5 bases). The CDR3 contains 15 residues. V was pared by 2 bases and J by 5 bases, with 13 bases between. CDR1 and CDR2 (germline): MGHRA, YSYEKL.

The chain couples TRBV5-6 to TRBJ2-7; TRBD2 matches 13 bases. Trimming at V came to 4 bases and at J to 5 bases, leaving 9 bases not matched to a gene. The CDR3 runs to 16 residues. CDR1 SGHDT and CDR2 YYEEEE come from the germline V gene. Written as DNA, the CDR3 is TGTGCCAGCAGCCTGGGACTAGCGGGATGGAGGAACGAGCAGTACTTC. Translating it yields CASSLGLAGWRNEQYF.

The rearrangement links TRBV5-1 to TRBJ2-1; no clear D. V lost 0 bases and J lost 3, with 7 bases in between. The CDR3 covers 14 residues. Per the germline V gene, CDR1 is SGHRS and CDR2 is YFSETQ. The CDR3 here is CASSLELYYNEQFF. In DNA form, the CDR3 reads TGCGCCAGCAGCTTGGAGCTGTACTACAATGAGCAGTTCTTC.

The chain couples TRBV11-2 to TRBJ1-2; D might be TRBD1 (5 bases). The CDR3 has 14 amino acids. Between the trimmed V and J ends, which lost 3 bases and 7 bases, there was a span of 15 bases. Germline values: CDR1 SGHAT, CDR2 FQNNGV. CDR3 in amino acids: CASSFGGVSSGYTF. In nucleotides, the CDR3 is TGTGCCAGCAGCTTCGGGGGGGTGTCGAGTGGCTACACCTTC. Complete variable domain (other parts from reference TRBV11-2 and TRBJ1-2): EAGVAQSPRYKIIEKRQSVAFWCNPISGHATLYWYQQILGQGPKLLIQFQNNGVVDDSQLPKDRFSAERLKGVDSTLKIQPAKLEDSAVYLCASSFGGVSSGYTFGSGTRLTVV.

This clonotype was seen at least ten times. CDR3 in amino acids: CASSLDRGQGFYGYTF. The CDR3 coding sequence is TGTGCCAGCAGTCTCGACAGGGGGCAAGGATTCTATGGCTACACCTTC. The chain combines TRBV27 with TRBJ1-2, with 10 bases aligning to TRBD1. The CDR3 length is 16 residues. V lost 5 bases and J lost 4; bases outside the gene matches: 10. Germline V gene sequence: CDR1 MNHEY, CDR2 SMNVEV (reference sequence).

There are many counts of this clonotype. Mismatch with germline at one junction end may stem from a read error. V usage is TRBV6-2 or TRBV6-3 and J usage is TRBJ2-2; 10 bases are a match to TRBD2. CDR3 length: 18 amino acids. The germline CDR1 and CDR2 sequences are MNHEY and SVGEGT. Here the CDR3 reads CASSHSGGLAANTGELFF. The DNA for the CDR3 is TGTGCCAGCAGTCACTCCGGCGGACTAGCGGCGAACACCGGGGAGCTGTTTTTT.

The gene calls are TRBV24-1 and TRBJ2-3; no clear D. Germline V gene lookup returns CDR1 KGHDR and CDR2 SFDVKD. Deletions cut 5 bases from V and 3 bases from J, with 5 bases between. The CDR3 spans 12 residues. DNA of the CDR3: TGTGCCACCAGTGGGTCGACAGATACGCAGTATTTT. Translation: CATSGSTDTQYF.

This clonotype was counted many times. The V call is TRBV29-1, the J call TRBJ2-7; TRBD1 matches 10 bases. With V trimmed by 7 bases and J by 3 bases, 9 bases remained unmatched. Germline CDR1 is SQVTM and CDR2 is ANQGSEA. This CDR3 has 14 residues. CDR3 DNA sequence: TGCAGCGCCTTGGCCCGGGACAGGGGCTACGAGCAGTACTTC. This gives the protein CSALARDRGYEQYF.

This chain links TRBV7-8 with TRBJ2-7, with TRBD2 matching 14 bases. This CDR3 spans 17 amino acids. V shed 3 bases and J 2 bases; nucleotides not matched to a gene: 6. The germline V gene encodes CDR1 SGHVS and CDR2 FQNEAQ. CDR3 in DNA: TGTGCCAGCAGCTTTGGACTAGCGGGAGGATCTCCCTACGAGCAGTACTTC. This translates into CASSFGLAGGSPYEQYF.

The sample holds many counts of this clonotype. The chain employs TRBV12-3 or TRBV12-4 and TRBJ2-7; 12 bases match TRBD2. With the DNA end fitting TRBJ2-1 better, the J assignment may be wrong. The CDR3 sequence is 18 residues long. Here the CDR3 DNA reads TGTGCCAGCAGTTTATCGACTAGCGGGAGTAGGTACCCCTACGAGCAGTTCTTC. This encodes CASSLSTSGSRYPYEQFF.

This clonotype came up a few times. J is TRBJ1-2 and V is TRBV20-1, with D unresolved. The CDR3 contains 17 residues. Looked up from germline, CDR1 is DFQATT and CDR2 is SNEGSKA (reference sequence). Trimming pared 1 base from V and 4 bases from J, leaving 22 bases between. CDR3 sequence (DNA): TGCAGTGCTAGAGCCTCCCTAAGACAAGACGGTACCTATGGCTACACCTTC. This translates into CSARASLRQDGTYGYTF.

The chain joins TRBV27 to TRBJ1-5; perhaps TRBD1 as D (5 bases). The CDR3 has 13 residues. Per germline, CDR1 MNHEY and CDR2 SMNVEV (reference sequence). V was clipped by 8 bases and J by 8 bases, with 16 bases between them. The CDR3 loop is CASSLGGGEPQHF. CDR3 bases: TGTGCCAGCTCCCTGGGGGGGGGGGAGCCCCAGCATTTT.

The gene calls are TRBV20-1 and TRBJ1-5; unclear D gene. This CDR3 region has 15 residues. Germline V gene sequence: CDR1 DFQATT, CDR2 SNEGSKA (reference sequence). Trimming stripped 0 bases from V and 4 bases from J, with 13 bases between. The DNA for the CDR3 is TGCAGTGCTAGAGATCCAGGCAGCGAGAATCAGCCCCAGCATTTT. Amino acids: CSARDPGSENQPQHF.

The rearrangement links TRBV3-1 to TRBJ2-5, with 13 bases identical to TRBD2. Unmatched junction bases numbered 12, after V lost 4 bases and J lost 4 bases. The CDR3 extends over 18 amino acids. In germline, CDR1 is LGHDT, CDR2 YNNKEL (reference sequence). The CDR3 bases are TGTGCCAGCAGCCCGTTGGTAAGGACTAGCGGGAGAAGAGAGACCCAGTACTTC. It translates to CASSPLVRTSGRRETQYF.